This T cell receptor beta chain derives from a study of type 1 regulatory T cells. Study overall: T-allo10 is a Tr1-enriched, alloantigen-specific CD4 T cell product made in vitro. Points from the study as a whole: Compared with non-Tr1 cells, Tr1 cells showed a narrower TCR repertoire.

Trimming stripped 3 bases from V and 9 bases from J, with 9 bases between. The CDR3 extends over 12 amino acids. Using its own MiXCR run on the reads, TCRdb lists one record per CDR3 protein. The table records 70,000 or so distinct CDR3 sequences, less than 25% of them present only once. This clonotype was seen a few times. Its antigen is unknown. This TCR was recovered from a human donor in good health. The sample taken for sequencing was cultured type 1 regulatory T (Tr1) cells, either the whole culture or a sorted fraction (not recorded which). This chain uses TRBV12-3 or TRBV12-4 with TRBJ1-3; D gene ambiguous. CDR3 nucleotide sequence: TGTGCCAGCAGTTTTACCTTCGGCACCATATATTTT. The encoded protein is CASSFTFGTIYF.